The TCR beta chain under discussion was sequenced for a study of T-cell memory formation after mild COVID-19. Study at large: TCR clustering was largely donor specific.

MiXCR, run by TCRdb on the 5' RACE reads, gives a single entry per CDR3 protein. The sample lists 350,000 to 500,000 distinct CDR3 sequences, roughly 18% occurring once. The study's findings and limits: That cross-reactive memory joined was suggested by some responding clones appearing in pre-infection memory.

About this clonotype itself: The antigen remains undetermined.

This TCR derives from a man aged 18 to 29 who had mild COVID-19 (a few samples of this study predate the infection). Cell type and time point are not known. Specimen: PBMCs or a T cell subset sorted from them (not recorded which).

The CDR3 region is CASSLRQGDGSYNEQFF. The CDR3 DNA reads as TGTGCCAGCAGCTTAAGGCAGGGGGACGGCTCCTACAATGAGCAGTTCTTC. This chain connects TRBV7-3 to TRBJ2-1, with 7 nucleotides matching TRBD1. The CDR3 is 17 amino acids. The ends lost 1 base at V and 0 bases at J; junction bases unmatched: 6. Germline V CDR1 and CDR2: SGHTA, FQGTGA.